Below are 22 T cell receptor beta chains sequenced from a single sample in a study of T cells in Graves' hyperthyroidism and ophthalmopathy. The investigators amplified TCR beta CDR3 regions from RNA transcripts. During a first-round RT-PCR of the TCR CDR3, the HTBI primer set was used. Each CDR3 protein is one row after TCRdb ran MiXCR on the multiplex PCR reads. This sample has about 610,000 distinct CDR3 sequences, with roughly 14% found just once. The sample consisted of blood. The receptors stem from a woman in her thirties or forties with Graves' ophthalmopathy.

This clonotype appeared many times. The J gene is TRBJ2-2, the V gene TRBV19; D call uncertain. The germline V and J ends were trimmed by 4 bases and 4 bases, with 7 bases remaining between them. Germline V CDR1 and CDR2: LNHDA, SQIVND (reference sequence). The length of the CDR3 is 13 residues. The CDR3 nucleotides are TGTGCCAGTAGTAGGCAGCTCACCGGGGAGCTGTTTTTT. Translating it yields CASSRQLTGELFF.

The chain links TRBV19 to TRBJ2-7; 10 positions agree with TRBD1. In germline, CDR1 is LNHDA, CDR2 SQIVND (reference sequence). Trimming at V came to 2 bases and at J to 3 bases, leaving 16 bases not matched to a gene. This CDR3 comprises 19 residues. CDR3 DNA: TGTGCCAGTAGTATATGCTTCCTCCCCCGGGACAGGGGATTCTACGAGCAGTACTTC. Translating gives CASSICFLPRDRGFYEQYF.

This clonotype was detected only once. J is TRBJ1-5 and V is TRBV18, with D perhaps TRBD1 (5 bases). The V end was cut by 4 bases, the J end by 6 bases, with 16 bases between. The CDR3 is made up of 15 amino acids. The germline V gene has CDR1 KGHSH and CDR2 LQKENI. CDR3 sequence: CASSLKVGGGQPQHF. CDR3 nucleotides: TGTGCCAGCTCACTCAAAGTGGGTGGGGGTCAGCCCCAGCATTTT.

DNA for the CDR3: TGTGCCAGCAGCCCCGACGTCGCGAACACCGGGGAGCTGTTTTTT. Residues: CASSPDVANTGELFF. The rearrangement uses TRBV2 and TRBJ2-2; D remains ambiguous. The CDR3 is made up of 15 amino acids. CDR1 SNHLY and CDR2 FYNNEI come from the germline V gene. The ends were cut back, 6 bases at V and 0 bases at J, with 11 bases in the middle.

Here the CDR3 DNA reads TGTGCCAGTATCAGGGACAGTTCCTACGAGCAGTACTTC. Translating gives CASIRDSSYEQYF. The chain joins TRBV6-1 to TRBJ2-7, with 7 bases aligning to TRBD1. Germline CDR1 is MNHNS and CDR2 is SASEGT. The CDR3 spans 13 residues. V lost 9 bases and J lost 1; bases outside the gene matches: 6.

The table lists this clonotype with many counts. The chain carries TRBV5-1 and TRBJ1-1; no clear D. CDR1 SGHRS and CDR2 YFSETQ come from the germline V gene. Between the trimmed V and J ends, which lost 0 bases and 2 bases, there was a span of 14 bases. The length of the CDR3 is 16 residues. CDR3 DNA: TGCGCCAGCAGCTTGGCGGCGACGGCGTTTAACACTGAAGCTTTCTTT. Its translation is CASSLAATAFNTEAFF.

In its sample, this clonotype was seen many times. The CDR3 reads CASSWQEKTYEQYF. CDR3 in DNA: TGTGCCAGCAGTTGGCAGGAGAAGACCTACGAGCAGTACTTC. The chain joins TRBV27 to TRBJ2-7; no definite D call. Germline V CDR1 and CDR2: MNHEY, SMNVEV (reference sequence). The CDR3 has 14 amino acids. Trimming took 4 bases from V and 2 from J, leaving 12 bases between them.

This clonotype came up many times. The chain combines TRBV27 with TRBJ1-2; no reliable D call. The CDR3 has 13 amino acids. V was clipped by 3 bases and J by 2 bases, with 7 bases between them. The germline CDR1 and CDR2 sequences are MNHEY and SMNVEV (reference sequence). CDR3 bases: TGTGCCAGCAGTTTTAAGGGAAACTATGGCTACACCTTC. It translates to CASSFKGNYGYTF.

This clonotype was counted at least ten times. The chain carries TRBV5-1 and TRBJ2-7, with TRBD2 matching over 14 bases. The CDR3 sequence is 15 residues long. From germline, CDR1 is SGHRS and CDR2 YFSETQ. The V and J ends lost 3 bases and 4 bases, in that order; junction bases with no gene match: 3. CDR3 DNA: TGCGCCAGCAGCTCGGGACTAGCGGGAGAGTACGAGCAGTACTTC. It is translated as CASSSGLAGEYEQYF.

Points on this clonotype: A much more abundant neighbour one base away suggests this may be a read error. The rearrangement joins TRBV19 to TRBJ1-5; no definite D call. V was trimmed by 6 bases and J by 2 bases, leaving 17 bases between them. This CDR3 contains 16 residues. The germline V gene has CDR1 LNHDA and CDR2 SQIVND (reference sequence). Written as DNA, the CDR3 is TGTGCCAGTAGGAAGGGCGTGGCGGGTGGCAATCAGCCCCAGCATTTT. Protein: CASRKGVAGGNQPQHF.

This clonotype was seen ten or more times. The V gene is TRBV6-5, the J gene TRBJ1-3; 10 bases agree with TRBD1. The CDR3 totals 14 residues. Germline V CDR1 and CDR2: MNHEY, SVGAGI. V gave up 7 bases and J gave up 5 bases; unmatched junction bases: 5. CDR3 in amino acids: CASTWDRGRNTIYF. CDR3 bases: TGTGCCAGCACTTGGGACAGGGGCAGAAACACCATATATTTT.

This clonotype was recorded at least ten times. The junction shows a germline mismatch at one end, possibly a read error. The CDR3 nucleotides read TGTACCAGCAGTGAAGGAGAGGGGCATAGCAATCAGCCCCAGCATTTT. Translation: CTSSEGEGHSNQPQHF. This chain connects TRBV2 to TRBJ1-5; D may be TRBD1 (5 bases). CDR1 is SNHLY and CDR2 is FYNNEI in the germline V gene. This CDR3 has 16 amino acids.

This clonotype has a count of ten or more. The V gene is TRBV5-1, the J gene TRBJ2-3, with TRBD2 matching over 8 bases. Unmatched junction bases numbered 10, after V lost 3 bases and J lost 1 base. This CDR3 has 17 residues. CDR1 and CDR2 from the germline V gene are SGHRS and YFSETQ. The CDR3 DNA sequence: TGCGCCAGCAGCTCTAATTCCGGGACTAGGGGCACAGATACGCAGTATTTT. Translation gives CASSSNSGTRGTDTQYF.

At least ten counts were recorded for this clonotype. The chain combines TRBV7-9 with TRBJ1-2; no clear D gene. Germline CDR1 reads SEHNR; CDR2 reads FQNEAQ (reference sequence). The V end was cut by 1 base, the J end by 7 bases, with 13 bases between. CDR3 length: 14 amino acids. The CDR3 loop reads CASSLEGSSIGYTF. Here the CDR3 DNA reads TGTGCCAGCAGCTTAGAGGGCAGCTCTATTGGCTACACCTTC.

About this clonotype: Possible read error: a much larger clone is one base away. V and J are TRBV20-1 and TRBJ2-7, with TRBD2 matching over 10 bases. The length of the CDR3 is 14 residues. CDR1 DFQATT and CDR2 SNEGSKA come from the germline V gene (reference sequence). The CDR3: CSARGTSGPYDQYF. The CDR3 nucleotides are TGCAGTGCTAGAGGGACTAGCGGCCCCTACGATCAGTACTTC.

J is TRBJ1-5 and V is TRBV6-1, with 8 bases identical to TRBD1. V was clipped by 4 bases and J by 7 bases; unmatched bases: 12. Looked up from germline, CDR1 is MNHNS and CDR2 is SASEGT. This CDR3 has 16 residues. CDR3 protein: CASSVPRTGWRQPQHF. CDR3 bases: TGTGCCAGCAGTGTTCCTAGGACAGGGTGGCGACAGCCCCAGCATTTT.

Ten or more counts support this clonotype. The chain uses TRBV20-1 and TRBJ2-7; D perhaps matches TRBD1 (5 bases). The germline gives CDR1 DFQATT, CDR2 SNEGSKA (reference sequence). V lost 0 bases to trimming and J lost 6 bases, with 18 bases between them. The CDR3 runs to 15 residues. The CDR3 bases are TGCAGTGCTAGAGATCAGGGCGCTGGTCCCCTCGAGCAGTACTTC. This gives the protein CSARDQGAGPLEQYF.

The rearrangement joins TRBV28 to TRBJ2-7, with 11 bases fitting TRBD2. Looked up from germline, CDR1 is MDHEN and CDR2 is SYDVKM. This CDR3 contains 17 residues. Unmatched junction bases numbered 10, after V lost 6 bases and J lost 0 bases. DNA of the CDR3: TGTGCCAGCAGGACCTTGACTAGCGGGACGAGCTCCTACGAGCAGTACTTC. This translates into CASRTLTSGTSSYEQYF.

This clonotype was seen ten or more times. CDR3 in amino acids: CASSSWEGLNYEQYF. CDR3 DNA sequence: TGTGCCAGCAGTTCCTGGGAAGGGCTTAACTACGAGCAGTACTTC. The chain has TRBV28 and TRBJ2-7; unclear D gene. V lost 4 bases, J lost 3 bases, and 16 bases lay in between. The CDR3 length is 15 residues. Germline lookup yields CDR1 MDHEN and CDR2 SYDVKM.

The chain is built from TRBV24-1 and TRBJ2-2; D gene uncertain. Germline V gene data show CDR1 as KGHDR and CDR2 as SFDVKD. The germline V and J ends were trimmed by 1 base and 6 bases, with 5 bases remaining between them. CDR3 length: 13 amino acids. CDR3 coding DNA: TGTGCCACCAGTGATTTCGTAGCCGGGGAGCTGTTTTTT. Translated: CATSDFVAGELFF.

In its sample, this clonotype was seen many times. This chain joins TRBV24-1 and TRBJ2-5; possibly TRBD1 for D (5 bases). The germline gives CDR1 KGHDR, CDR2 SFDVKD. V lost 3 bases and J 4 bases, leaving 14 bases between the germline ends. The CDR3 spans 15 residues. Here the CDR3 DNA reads TGTGCCACCAGTGATGAGGAAGGGGCTCGAGAGACCCAGTACTTC. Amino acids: CATSDEEGARETQYF.

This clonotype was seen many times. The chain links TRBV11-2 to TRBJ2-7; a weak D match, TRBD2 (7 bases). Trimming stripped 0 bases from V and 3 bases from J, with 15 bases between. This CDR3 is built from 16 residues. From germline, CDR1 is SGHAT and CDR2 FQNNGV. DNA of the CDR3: TGTGCCAGCAGCTTAGAGGGGGGGGCCGACGTCTACGAGCAGTACTTC. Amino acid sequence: CASSLEGGADVYEQYF.